The 6 T cell receptor beta chains presented below share a single source sample, sequenced in a study of shared clonotypes between healthy human individuals. Clones were sequenced by immunoSEQ multiplex PCR, and TCRdb holds only the in-frame ones, with some missing. Of 2,100,000 or so clones detected, around 95% appear once; the ten largest clones hold 0.1% to 0.15%. Sequenced input: naive CD4+ T cells sorted from blood. The subset here: CD45RA+ positively selected. The receptors originated from a man aged 18-30 years in good health.

CDR3 sequence: CSVEDKETENTEAFF. CDR3 nucleotides: TGCAGCGTTGAAGATAAAGAAACAGAGAACACTGAAGCTTTCTTT. This chain joins TRBV29-1 and TRBJ1-1; D ambiguous. The V end lost 0 bases, the J end lost 1 base, and 12 bases lay between the germline ends. The CDR3 sequence is 15 residues long. Per germline, CDR1 SQVTM and CDR2 ANQGSEA.

This clone was detected only once. Sequence at one end of the junction differs from germline and may be a read error. V gene TRBV6-5 combines with J gene TRBJ2-7; 14 positions match TRBD2. The CDR3 has 15 residues. From germline, CDR1 is MNHEY and CDR2 SVGAGI. CDR3 amino acids: CASSPGTSGRGAQDF. The CDR3 DNA is TGTGCCAGCAGTCCCGGGACTAGCGGGAGAGGGGCACAGGACTTC.

This rearrangement joins TRBV28 to TRBJ2-3, with TRBD2 identical over 13 bases. J lost 4 bases, V lost 4 bases, and 5 bases had no gene match. Germline CDR1 MDHEN, CDR2 SYDVKM. The CDR3 runs to 16 residues. The CDR3 nucleotides are TGTGCCAGCAGTTCTCAACTAGCGGGGGGGTCAGATACGCAGTATTTT. Its translation is CASSSQLAGGSDTQYF.

The CDR3 region has the DNA TGTGCCAGCAGTTTATCGCCGGGCAAGCGGCTCTACGAGCAGTACTTC. It translates to CASSLSPGKRLYEQYF. This chain connects TRBV27 to TRBJ2-7, with D maybe TRBD2 (5 bases). CDR1 is MNHEY, CDR2 SMNVEV, per germline (reference sequence). V gave up 0 bases and J gave up 3 bases, with 15 bases separating them. This CDR3 region has 16 residues.

This rearrangement joins TRBV5-6 to TRBJ2-5; D is undetermined. V dropped 0 bases and J dropped 0 bases, with 18 bases sitting between them. The CDR3 length is 18 residues. Germline CDR1 and CDR2: SGHDT and YYEEEE. CDR3 protein: CASSLAPGRPAHQETQYF. CDR3 DNA sequence: TGTGCCAGCAGCTTGGCACCAGGACGACCGGCTCACCAAGAGACCCAGTACTTC.

The J gene is TRBJ2-7, the V gene TRBV12-5, with 7 bases lining up with TRBD1. CDR3 length equals 15 residues. V was pared by 1 base and J by 5 bases, with 8 bases of the junction left unmatched. Germline V lookup: CDR1 LGHNT, CDR2 FRNRAP. CDR3 coding DNA: TGTGCTAGTGGTTTGGGACCGGGACAGATTAACGAGCAGTACTTC. Residues: CASGLGPGQINEQYF.